A single sample gave rise to the 23 T cell receptor beta chains below, sequenced in a study of T cells in Graves' hyperthyroidism and ophthalmopathy. TCR beta CDR3 region amplification was performed from RNA transcripts. The TCR CDR3 was amplified in a first-round RT-PCR using the HTBI primer set. TCRdb reanalysed the multiplex PCR reads using MiXCR and keeps one entry per CDR3 protein. The data show about 320,000 distinct CDR3 sequences, with approximately 17% seen just once and around a third held by the top ten. The specimen sequenced was blood. The receptors come from a man younger than 40 with Graves' hyperthyroidism.

As to this clonotype: This may come from a read error, since a much larger clone is one base off. The rearrangement uses TRBV14 and TRBJ2-3; 9 bases map to TRBD2. V dropped 2 bases and J dropped 6; count of bases not matched to a gene: 9. The CDR3 is 16 amino acids. The germline CDR1 and CDR2 sequences are SGHDN and FVKESK. The CDR3 DNA reads as TGTGCCAGCAGCCAAAATAGCGGGAGTCCTTGGGATACGCAGTATTTT. Its translation is CASSQNSGSPWDTQYF.

This clonotype was seen ten or more times. The V call is TRBV20-1, the J call TRBJ2-7; 9 positions agree with TRBD1. J gave up 2 bases and V 5 bases, and 7 bases lay outside the gene matches. Per germline, CDR1 DFQATT and CDR2 SNEGSKA (reference sequence). CDR3 length: 14 amino acids. CDR3 DNA sequence: TGCAGTGCTGAGCCCGGGACAGGGACCTACGAGCAGTACTTC. It codes for CSAEPGTGTYEQYF.

This clonotype was observed a few times. This chain links TRBV13 with TRBJ1-3; D gene uncertain. Trimming removed 0 bases from V and 0 bases from J, with 12 bases in between. Germline V gives CDR1 PRHDT, CDR2 FYEKMQ (reference sequence). The CDR3 length is 17 residues. As DNA, the CDR3 is TGTGCCAGCAGCTTAGGCCCCTCCTTTGACTCTGGAAACACCATATATTTT. Amino acids: CASSLGPSFDSGNTIYF.

This clonotype was found many times. This chain joins TRBV20-1 and TRBJ2-3; 10 bases are shared with TRBD2. The CDR3 sequence is 16 residues long. V lost 3 bases to trimming and J lost 1 base; unmatched junction nucleotides: 7. The germline V gene encodes CDR1 DFQATT and CDR2 SNEGSKA (reference sequence). CDR3 sequence: CSASPSGRPGTDTQYF. CDR3 in DNA: TGCAGTGCTAGCCCTAGCGGGAGACCGGGCACAGATACGCAGTATTTT.

This chain joins TRBV29-1 and TRBJ1-2, with unresolved D. The germline gives CDR1 SQVTM, CDR2 ANQGSEA. This CDR3 region has 13 residues. Trimming pared 4 bases from V and 5 bases from J, leaving 14 bases between. CDR3 amino acids: CSVVGTQTYGYTF. CDR3 sequence (DNA): TGCAGCGTTGTTGGCACCCAGACTTATGGCTACACCTTC.

The CDR3 nucleotides read TGTGCTAGTGGTTTGGAGATACTACACGAAGCCAGCACCGGGGAGCTGTTTTTT. Amino acid sequence: CASGLEILHEASTGELFF. This chain links TRBV12-5 with TRBJ2-2; D not certain. Germline CDR1 LGHNT, CDR2 FRNRAP. Deletions cut 1 base from V and 4 bases from J, with 19 bases between. The length of the CDR3 is 18 residues. The complete variable domain, with remaining parts taken from reference TRBV12-5 and TRBJ2-2, reads DARVTQTPRHKVTEMGQEVTMRCQPILGHNTVFWYRQTMMQGLELLAYFRNRAPLDDSGMPKDRFSAEMPDATLATLKIQPSEPRDSAVYFCASGLEILHEASTGELFFGEGSRLTVL.

This clonotype was seen at least ten times. The chain joins TRBV6-2 or TRBV6-3 to TRBJ2-3; the D gene is possibly TRBD2 (5 bases). Germline V gene data show CDR1 as MNHEY and CDR2 as SVGEGT. Trimming pared 3 bases from V and 4 bases from J, leaving 11 bases between. The CDR3 spans 14 residues. The DNA for the CDR3 is TGTGCCAGCAGTTATCAAGCGGAGTCAGATACGCAGTATTTT. Translated: CASSYQAESDTQYF.

This clonotype was detected ten times or more. The chain has TRBV5-1 and TRBJ2-2; 7 bases are a match to TRBD2. Trimming cost V 0 bases and J 3 bases; bases outside gene matches: 5. Germline V gives CDR1 SGHRS, CDR2 YFSETQ. The CDR3 extends over 16 amino acids. The DNA of the CDR3 is TGCGCCAGCAGCTTGGCCTTGCGGGAGCACACCGGGGAGCTGTTTTTT. Translated, it gives CASSLALREHTGELFF.

This clonotype was recorded many times. The rearrangement links TRBV28 to TRBJ2-7, with 7 nucleotides matching TRBD1. CDR1 and CDR2 (germline): MDHEN, SYDVKM. CDR3 length equals 14 residues. J gave up 3 bases and V 6 bases, and 8 bases lay outside the gene matches. CDR3 DNA: TGTGCCAGCAGGGGGACAGATAACCGCTACGAGCAGTACTTC. Translated, it gives CASRGTDNRYEQYF.

This clonotype showed up many times. The V call is TRBV2, the J call TRBJ2-2; D gene uncertain. Germline CDR1 reads SNHLY; CDR2 reads FYNNEI. The CDR3 is 12 amino acids. V shed 6 bases and J shed 4 bases, with 6 bases lying between them. This chain's CDR3 is CASRWATGELFF. The CDR3 nucleotides are TGTGCCAGCAGGTGGGCCACCGGGGAGCTGTTTTTT.

The gene calls are TRBV18 and TRBJ1-2; no firm D call. This CDR3 region has 14 residues. The germline V and J ends were trimmed by 3 bases and 2 bases, with 10 bases remaining between them. In germline, CDR1 is KGHSH, CDR2 LQKENI. CDR3 in amino acids: CASSPRSTNYGYTF. CDR3 nucleotides: TGTGCCAGCTCACCGCGAAGTACGAACTATGGCTACACCTTC.

This clonotype was counted only a few times. The chain recombines TRBV7-9 with TRBJ2-5; TRBD2 agrees at 11 bases. The CDR3 consists of 16 residues. After removal of 1 base from V and 4 bases from J, the junction contained 5 bases not matched to a gene. CDR1 and CDR2 (germline): SEHNR, FQNEAQ (reference sequence). The CDR3 DNA follows: TGTGCCAGCAGCTTAGGACTAGCGGGAATAGGAGAGACCCAGTACTTC. Its protein is CASSLGLAGIGETQYF.

This clonotype was found many times. This rearrangement joins TRBV12-3 or TRBV12-4 to TRBJ1-1, with D possibly TRBD1 on 6 matching bases. V lost 5 bases and J 2 bases, leaving 12 bases between the germline ends. CDR3 size: 14 residues. CDR3 in amino acids: CASSPHRVNTEAFF. CDR3 coding DNA: TGTGCCAGCAGTCCCCACAGGGTAAACACTGAAGCTTTCTTT.

There are many counts of this clonotype. The V gene is TRBV14, the J gene TRBJ1-1; D gene unclear. This CDR3 region has 15 residues. Germline values: CDR1 SGHDN, CDR2 FVKESK. V was cut by 0 bases and J by 1 base, with 9 bases left in between. The CDR3 bases are TGTGCCAGCAGCCAAGAAGTCAATACGAACACTGAAGCTTTCTTT. Translation: CASSQEVNTNTEAFF.

This clonotype has just a few counts. Being one base from a much bigger clone, this may be a read error. The chain recombines TRBV27 with TRBJ1-1, with D perhaps TRBD1 (5 bases). The length of the CDR3 is 14 residues. Germline V gives CDR1 MNHEY, CDR2 SMNVEV (reference sequence). CDR3 region: CTSSLSWGDTEAFF. In DNA form, the CDR3 reads TGTACCAGCAGTTTATCTTGGGGGGACACTGAAGCTTTCTTT.

This clonotype was observed many times. The chain combines TRBV11-2 with TRBJ1-4; a possible D gene is TRBD1 (5 bases). Germline V lookup: CDR1 SGHAT, CDR2 FQNNGV. The ends were cut back, 8 bases at V and 5 bases at J, with 9 bases in the middle. The CDR3 has 12 residues. This CDR3 is CASLGRNEKLFF. In DNA form, the CDR3 reads TGTGCCAGCCTGGGGCGGAATGAAAAACTGTTTTTT.

In this sample, this clonotype turned up a few times. In DNA form, the CDR3 reads TGTGCCAGCAGCGTAGTGGGGCCGACGGGAGTAACAGATACGCAGTATTTT. Amino acid sequence: CASSVVGPTGVTDTQYF. This sequence joins TRBV9 and TRBJ2-3; possibly TRBD2 for D (6 bases). V lost 0 bases to trimming and J lost 3 bases, with 17 bases between them. The CDR3 sequence is 17 residues long. The germline gives CDR1 SGDLS, CDR2 YYNGEE.

This clonotype was observed at least ten times. The chain uses TRBV20-1 and TRBJ2-5; D possibly corresponds to TRBD2 (6 bases). V was pared by 1 base and J by 3 bases, with 24 bases between. This CDR3 comprises 18 residues. Germline V CDR1 and CDR2: DFQATT, SNEGSKA (reference sequence). In DNA form, the CDR3 reads TGCAGTGCTAGAGGATCGGGGCAGGGAGGAGTGGGGAAAGAGACCCAGTACTTC. This translates into CSARGSGQGGVGKETQYF.

Points on this clonotype: This may stem from a read error, because a much larger clone lies one nucleotide away. J is TRBJ2-7 and V is TRBV5-1, with 9 bases that match TRBD1. The germline CDR1 and CDR2 sequences are SGHRS and YFSETQ. CDR3 length: 14 residues. CDR3 in amino acids: CVSSFTGQGNEQYF. The CDR3 bases are TGCGTCAGCAGCTTCACGGGACAGGGTAACGAGCAGTACTTC.

This clonotype occurred many times. The rearrangement links TRBV6-1 to TRBJ1-1; a weak D match, TRBD1 (5 bases). The CDR3 sequence is 14 residues long. The germline V gene has CDR1 MNHNS and CDR2 SASEGT. The germline V and J ends were trimmed by 3 bases and 3 bases, with 11 bases remaining between them. The CDR3 nucleotides read TGTGCCAGCAGTGACCAGGGAGGGCACACTGAAGCTTTCTTT. Amino acid sequence: CASSDQGGHTEAFF.

A remark on this clonotype: At one end the junction does not follow the germline gene, possibly because of a read error. The rearrangement uses TRBV7-9 and TRBJ2-4; D is perhaps TRBD2 (5 bases). This CDR3 has 19 residues. The germline V gene has CDR1 SEHNR and CDR2 FQNEAQ (reference sequence). Here the CDR3 DNA reads TGTGCCAGCAGCTCCCGTTCCGGCGGGCCCGACCTAGCCAAAAACATGCAGTACTTC. Amino acids: CASSSRSGGPDLAKNMQYF.

There are many counts of this clonotype. This chain uses TRBV12-3 or TRBV12-4 with TRBJ2-5; 8 nucleotides agree with TRBD1. The V and J ends lost 6 bases and 0 bases, in that order; junction bases with no gene match: 9. The CDR3 is 16 amino acids. The DNA of the CDR3 is TGTGCCAGCAGCAGTGAGACAGGGGCGTACCAAGAGACCCAGTACTTC. This codes for CASSSETGAYQETQYF.

The chain carries TRBV19 and TRBJ2-3; 9 bases agree with TRBD2. The CDR3 has 15 residues. The V segment lost 5 bases and the J segment 6 bases; nucleotides outside the gene matches: 9. In germline, CDR1 is LNHDA, CDR2 SQIVND (reference sequence). CDR3 sequence (DNA): TGTGCCAGTAGTGGGCCAGCGGGAGGCTCTGATACGCAGTATTTT. This codes for CASSGPAGGSDTQYF.